Below are 24 T cell receptor beta chains sequenced from a single sample in a study of follicular helper T cells after annual influenza vaccination. Time point: 2015-2016 season, 7 days after influenza vaccination. The repertoire was sequenced with immunoSEQ multiplex PCR; TCRdb's copy has only in-frame clones and lacks some. The sample records over a thousand clones, around 80% being singletons. Sequences were derived from CXCR5+ CD38+ circulating T follicular helper cells from blood, sampled 7 days after influenza vaccination. Subset specified: circulating Tfh, non-naive CD4+CXCR5+PD-1+ (ICOS+CD38+ or ICOS-CD38-). The receptor set was obtained from an adult who received the influenza vaccine.

J is TRBJ1-6 and V is TRBV4-2; D is unresolved. V lost 4 bases, J lost 9 bases, and 13 bases lay in between. This CDR3 region has 14 residues. Germline V gene lookup returns CDR1 LGHNA and CDR2 YNFKEQ. The chain's CDR3 is CASSRSRSGSPLHF. CDR3 nucleotide sequence: TGTGCCAGCAGCCGCTCCCGCAGCGGTTCACCCCTCCACTTT.

Comment on this clone: Its ends do not fully match the called genes, so a read error is possible. This same CDR3 is encoded by further DNA sequences in the sample. This chain links TRBV9 with TRBJ1-2; 7 bases are shared with TRBD1. Germline-derived CDR1 and CDR2 are SGDLS and YYNGEE. The CDR3 covers 14 residues. CDR3 DNA sequence: TGTGCCAGCAGCGTAGCTTCAGGGGGTTATGGCTATACCTTC. It specifies CASSVASGGYGYTF.

The chain uses TRBV4-1 and TRBJ2-3; 12 bases fit TRBD2. CDR3 length equals 19 residues. CDR1 is MGHRA, CDR2 YSYEKL, per germline. With 5 bases clipped from V and 4 bases from J, the junction kept 16 bases outside the gene matches. Written as DNA, the CDR3 is TGCGCCAGCAGCATGGGCCAGGGGGCTAGCGGGGGGGCATCAGATACGCAGTATTTT. This sequence encodes CASSMGQGASGGASDTQYF.

V usage is TRBV30 and J usage is TRBJ2-2; D unresolved. The CDR3 spans 13 residues. Germline loops: CDR1 GTSNPN, CDR2 SVGIG (reference sequence). Trimming stripped 1 base from V and 8 bases from J, with 11 bases between. CDR3 in amino acids: CAWSDLGRGELFF. The CDR3 coding sequence is TGTGCCTGGAGTGACCTGGGAAGGGGGGAGCTGTTTTTT.

The rearrangement joins TRBV6-1 to TRBJ1-1; maybe TRBD1 (5 bases). CDR3 length equals 14 residues. The V end lost 6 bases, the J end lost 4 bases, and 15 bases lay between the germline ends. Germline V gene sequence: CDR1 MNHNS, CDR2 SASEGT. CDR3 nucleotide sequence: TGTGCCAGCAGCACTACGGGGGGATTCACTGAAGCTTTCTTT. Translated: CASSTTGGFTEAFF.

V usage is TRBV9 and J usage is TRBJ2-7; TRBD1 is a possible D gene (5 bases). Trimming took off 0 bases at V and 3 bases at J, with 13 bases between the two ends. This CDR3 has 15 residues. The germline V gene encodes CDR1 SGDLS and CDR2 YYNGEE. Written as DNA, the CDR3 is TGTGCCAGCAGCGTAGCGCCCGCAGGGAACTACGAGCAGTACTTC. Translation: CASSVAPAGNYEQYF.

This chain joins TRBV30 and TRBJ2-2; 11 positions agree with TRBD2. Germline values: CDR1 GTSNPN, CDR2 SVGIG (reference sequence). The length of the CDR3 is 16 residues. V was pared by 1 base and J by 1 base, with 2 bases of the junction left unmatched. Here the CDR3 reads CAWSAGTSGNTGELFF. The CDR3 region has the DNA TGTGCCTGGAGTGCTGGGACTAGCGGGAACACCGGGGAGCTGTTTTTT.

The chain employs TRBV7-2 and TRBJ1-1; D gene ambiguous. Germline-derived CDR1 and CDR2 are SGHTA and FQGNSA. The V and J ends lost 3 bases and 4 bases respectively, with 12 bases between them. CDR3 size: 14 residues. CDR3 nucleotide sequence: TGTGCCAGCAGCTTGAGGAGGGTAGGCACTGAAGCTTTCTTT. The encoded protein is CASSLRRVGTEAFF.

This sequence joins TRBV11-1 and TRBJ1-6; D perhaps matches TRBD1 (5 bases). Germline CDR1 and CDR2: SGHAT and FQDESV (reference sequence). Trimming removed 5 bases from V and 7 bases from J, with 21 bases in between. The CDR3 sequence is 17 residues long. The CDR3 spells CASSRRGHSRENSPLHF. The DNA for the CDR3 is TGTGCCAGCAGCCGCCGAGGACATTCAAGGGAAAATTCACCCCTCCACTTT. The variable domain in full, completed from reference TRBV11-1 and TRBJ1-6, reads EAEVAQSPRYKITEKSQAVAFWCDPISGHATLYWYRQILGQGPELLVQFQDESVVDDSQLPKDRFSAERLKGVDSTLKIQPAELGDSAMYLCASSRRGHSRENSPLHFGNGTRLTVT.

V gene TRBV2 combines with J gene TRBJ2-3; 10 bases match TRBD2. CDR1 and CDR2 (germline): SNHLY, FYNNEI. With V trimmed by 0 bases and J by 10 bases, 7 bases remained unmatched. The CDR3 has 15 residues. The CDR3 bases are TGTGCCAGCAGTGAAGCTAGCGGGGGGCCCAACGCGCAGTATTTT. Residues: CASSEASGGPNAQYF.

The chain is built from TRBV5-5 and TRBJ1-1; D not certain. The V gene lost 0 bases and the J gene lost 4 bases, with 13 bases spanning the gap. Germline assignment: CDR1 SGHKS and CDR2 YYEKEE (reference sequence). The CDR3 runs 15 residues. Written as DNA, the CDR3 is TGTGCCAGCAGCTTGGAGCAGGTGAGGACCACTGAAGCTTTCTTT. It codes for CASSLEQVRTTEAFF.

There are a few counts of this clone. This chain connects TRBV28 to TRBJ2-7; 11 bases match TRBD1. This CDR3 comprises 15 residues. V was clipped by 9 bases and J by 3 bases; unmatched bases: 10. Germline lookup yields CDR1 MDHEN and CDR2 SYDVKM. CDR3 in amino acids: CASLTSGQGVYEQYF. The DNA of the CDR3 is TGTGCCAGTTTAACATCGGGACAGGGGGTCTACGAGCAGTACTTC.

This rearrangement joins TRBV7-2 to TRBJ2-7; TRBD2 is a possible D gene (5 bases). CDR3 length: 13 residues. V shed 3 bases and J shed 2 bases, with 8 bases lying between them. Looked up from germline, CDR1 is SGHTA and CDR2 is FQGNSA. CDR3 sequence: CASSFARAYEQYF. CDR3 nucleotide sequence: TGTGCCAGCAGCTTCGCGAGGGCCTACGAGCAGTACTTC.

The genes are TRBV7-2 and TRBJ2-4; 9 bases align to TRBD2. CDR1 is SGHTA, CDR2 FQGNSA, per germline. The CDR3 consists of 16 residues. V trimming: 4 bases; J trimming: 2 bases; junction bases outside the gene matches: 6. The CDR3 loop is CASSSRSGRTKNIQYF. CDR3 in DNA: TGTGCCAGCAGCTCCCGTAGCGGGAGAACCAAAAACATTCAGTACTTC. The full variable domain, completed using reference TRBV7-2 and TRBJ2-4, is GAGVSQSPSNKVTEKGKDVELRCDPISGHTALYWYRQSLGQGLEFLIYFQGNSAPDKSGLPSDRFSAERTGGSVSTLTIQRTQQEDSAVYLCASSSRSGRTKNIQYFGAGTRLSVL.

This CDR3 reads CASSSPRDMNTEAFF. In DNA, the CDR3 is TGTGCCAGCAGCTCTCCCAGGGACATGAACACTGAAGCTTTCTTT. The chain uses TRBV9 and TRBJ1-1; weak D call: TRBD1 (6 bases). Germline V gives CDR1 SGDLS, CDR2 YYNGEE. This CDR3 spans 15 amino acids. Trimming stripped 4 bases from V and 0 bases from J, with 13 bases between.

The V and J genes are TRBV18 and TRBJ2-7; 7 nucleotides agree with TRBD1. Germline V gives CDR1 KGHSH, CDR2 LQKENI. This CDR3 spans 14 amino acids. Trimming removed 6 bases from V and 5 bases from J; junction bases left unmatched: 10. CDR3 in amino acids: CASSLQGPPHEQYF. DNA of the CDR3: TGTGCCAGCTCCCTACAGGGGCCGCCGCACGAGCAGTACTTC.

V and J are TRBV28 and TRBJ2-7, with D possibly being TRBD2 (5 bases). The germline CDR1 and CDR2 sequences are MDHEN and SYDVKM. CDR3 size: 13 residues. The V end lost 6 bases, the J end lost 4 bases, and 13 bases lay between the germline ends. The CDR3 DNA reads as TGTGCCAGCAGCTCGGCATCGGGATACGAGCAGTACTTC. Protein: CASSSASGYEQYF.

V and J are TRBV2 and TRBJ1-1; D is ambiguous. The germline V gene encodes CDR1 SNHLY and CDR2 FYNNEI. The germline V and J ends were trimmed by 6 bases and 2 bases, with 10 bases remaining between them. The CDR3 has 13 amino acids. For the CDR3, the DNA is TGTGCCAGCAGGCGAGGGATTAACACTGAAGCTTTCTTT. This encodes CASRRGINTEAFF.

The chain recombines TRBV27 with TRBJ1-1; TRBD1 aligns across 10 bases. Trimming took 6 bases from V and 5 from J; bases not matched to a gene: 9. The CDR3 length is 15 residues. Germline V gene data show CDR1 as MNHEY and CDR2 as SMNVEV (reference sequence). CDR3 in amino acids: CASRPRDRGETEAFF. CDR3 coding DNA: TGTGCCAGCAGACCAAGGGACAGGGGAGAAACTGAAGCTTTCTTT.

This chain links TRBV28 with TRBJ1-3; 7 positions agree with TRBD1. The trim removed 2 bases at V and 5 bases at J, leaving 6 bases unmatched. CDR3 size: 15 residues. From germline, CDR1 is MDHEN and CDR2 SYDVKM. The CDR3 spells CASSLSSGGRNTIYF. As DNA, the CDR3 is TGTGCCAGCAGTTTAAGTTCAGGGGGAAGAAACACCATATATTTT. Full variable domain (outside the CDR3, taken from reference TRBV28 and TRBJ1-3): DVKVTQSSRYLVKRTGEKVFLECVQDMDHENMFWYRQDPGLGLRLIYFSYDVKMKEKGDIPEGYSVSREKKERFSLILESASTNQTSMYLCASSLSSGGRNTIYFGEGSWLTVV.

This chain connects TRBV28 to TRBJ2-1; 8 bases agree with TRBD1. This CDR3 comprises 16 residues. Germline V CDR1 and CDR2: MDHEN, SYDVKM. V shed 5 bases, J shed 2 bases, and the junction held 8 bases outside the gene matches. CDR3 nucleotide sequence: TGTGCCAGCAGTAAATACAGGGGGAGAGCCTACAATGAGCAGTTCTTC. Amino acids: CASSKYRGRAYNEQFF.

The genes are TRBV5-1 and TRBJ2-7; 7 bases map to TRBD2. CDR1 and CDR2 from the germline V gene are SGHRS and YFSETQ. The CDR3 contains 11 residues. V was pared by 4 bases and J by 6 bases, with 1 base of the junction left unmatched. The CDR3 DNA reads as TGCGCCAGCAGCAGGGAGGGCGAGCAGTACTTC. Translated, it gives CASSREGEQYF.

The genes are TRBV7-9 and TRBJ2-1; weak D call: TRBD1 (5 bases). Per the germline V gene, CDR1 is SEHNR and CDR2 is FQNEAQ (reference sequence). The CDR3 contains 12 residues. V lost 0 bases, J lost 15 bases, and 12 bases lay in between. Here the CDR3 reads CASSLAEGDLFF. The CDR3 DNA reads as TGTGCCAGCAGCTTAGCCGAAGGGGATCTGTTCTTC.

The gene calls are TRBV5-4 and TRBJ2-7, with 10 bases lining up with TRBD1. CDR1 is SGHNT, CDR2 YYREEE, per germline (reference sequence). V lost 5 bases, J lost 1 base, and 9 bases stayed unmatched. The CDR3 sequence is 16 residues long. The CDR3 is CASSSGTGAFSYEQYF. DNA of the CDR3: TGTGCCAGCAGTTCCGGGACAGGGGCTTTTTCCTACGAGCAGTACTTC. Full variable domain (rest looked up from reference TRBV5-4 and TRBJ2-7): ETGVTQSPTHLIKTRGQQVTLRCSSQSGHNTVSWYQQALGQGPQFIFQYYREEENGRGNFPPRFSGLQFPNYSSELNVNALELDDSALYLCASSSGTGAFSYEQYFGPGTRLTVT.